These 30 T cell receptor beta chains were sequenced from one sample in a study of T cells expressing NK-cell markers. TCRdb re-called the 5' RACE reads; every CDR3 protein appears as one record, without DNA. This table holds roughly 350,000 distinct CDR3 sequences. The material sequenced was blood T cells: a sorted CD56 or NKG2C T cell subset, CD4+ or CD8+ T cells, or bulk PBMC T cells (not recorded which). The source of these receptors is a man aged 18-75 years in good health.

The chain links TRBV9 to TRBJ2-3; TCRdb picks TRBD1, but there is no DNA to check that call. The CDR3 sequence is 13 residues long. Germline V gene data show CDR1 as SGDLS and CDR2 as YYNGEE. CDR3 loop: CALDRRSTDTQYF.

V gene TRBV6-4 combines with J gene TRBJ1-5; TCRdb gives TRBD1 as the D gene, but with no DNA this cannot be confirmed. The germline V gene encodes CDR1 MRHNA and CDR2 SNTAGT. CDR3 length: 15 amino acids. The chain's CDR3 is CASRRQGHFYQPQHF.

This rearrangement joins TRBV7-2 to TRBJ1-4; TCRdb's assignment of TRBD1 cannot be checked, as there is no DNA. Per the germline V gene, CDR1 is SGHTA and CDR2 is FQGNSA. The CDR3 has 16 amino acids. The CDR3 reads CASSLGDRGRNEKLFF. The full variable domain, completed using reference TRBV7-2 and TRBJ1-4, is GAGVSQSPSNKVTEKGKDVELRCDPISGHTALYWYRQSLGQGLEFLIYFQGNSAPDKSGLPSDRFSAERTGGSVSTLTIQRTQQEDSAVYLCASSLGDRGRNEKLFFGSGTQLSVL.

The chain is built from TRBV27 and TRBJ2-2; the D call of TRBD1 rests on TCRdb alone, since no DNA is present to check it. The CDR3 is 17 residues long. Germline V CDR1 and CDR2: MNHEY, SMNVEV (reference sequence). The CDR3 here is CASSLSPGQGNTGVLFF.

V gene TRBV5-1 combines with J gene TRBJ2-3; there is no DNA to check the TCRdb D call of TRBD1. The germline V gene has CDR1 SGHRS and CDR2 YFSETQ. This CDR3 is built from 15 residues. The CDR3 is CASSLRGTPGDTQYF.

The chain has TRBV6-5 and TRBJ1-3; the D gene TCRdb calls, TRBD1, cannot be checked with no DNA. This CDR3 is 17 amino acids long. Germline-derived CDR1 and CDR2 are MNHEY and SVGAGI. The CDR3 is CASSYDYRVRTGNTIYF.

The chain has TRBV7-9 and TRBJ1-3; TCRdb outputs TRBD1, but without DNA this stays unchecked. This CDR3 is 12 amino acids long. Germline V CDR1 and CDR2: SEHNR, FQNEAQ (reference sequence). CDR3 sequence: CASSWDGNTIYF.

The CDR3 is CASSLRGTTYEQYF. This chain connects TRBV28 to TRBJ2-7. Germline CDR1 MDHEN, CDR2 SYDVKM. The CDR3 runs 14 residues.

The chain uses TRBV2 and TRBJ1-5. The CDR3 is 15 amino acids. Germline CDR1 is SNHLY and CDR2 is FYNNEI. The CDR3 protein is CASKETERRNQPQHF.

This chain joins TRBV14 and TRBJ2-7; the TCRdb call, TRBD2, lacks DNA for checking. The CDR3 sequence is 11 residues long. Germline CDR1 and CDR2: SGHDN and FVKESK. CDR3: CASSHGLVQYF. Full variable domain (rest looked up from reference TRBV14 and TRBJ2-7): EAGVTQFPSHSVIEKGQTVTLRCDPISGHDNLYWYRRVMGKEIKFLLHFVKESKQDESGMPNNRFLAERTGGTYSTLKVQPAELEDSGVYFCASSHGLVQYFGPGTRLTVT.

The chain is built from TRBV18 and TRBJ2-2; TCRdb's assignment of TRBD2 cannot be checked, as there is no DNA. The germline CDR1 and CDR2 sequences are KGHSH and LQKENI. The CDR3 is made up of 16 amino acids. The CDR3 protein is CASSPPKQGHTGELFF.

The rearrangement joins TRBV6-5 to TRBJ2-7; TCRdb indicates TRBD2, and absent DNA this call remains unverified. There are 16 residues in the CDR3. The germline gives CDR1 MNHEY, CDR2 SVGAGI. The CDR3 sequence is CASSYSLLAGSHEQYF.

V gene TRBV7-9 combines with J gene TRBJ1-2; TCRdb calls TRBD1, which cannot be checked without DNA. CDR3 length equals 16 residues. In germline, CDR1 is SEHNR, CDR2 FQNEAQ (reference sequence). The CDR3 loop reads CASSLDRTGTSYGYTF. The entire variable domain, with the rest obtained from reference TRBV7-9 and TRBJ1-2, is as follows: DTGVSQNPRHKITKRGQNVTFRCDPISEHNRLYWYRQTLGQGPEFLTYFQNEAQLEKSRLLSDRFSAERPKGSFSTLEIQRTEQGDSAMYLCASSLDRTGTSYGYTFGSGTRLTVV.

This chain uses TRBV19 with TRBJ2-6. The germline gives CDR1 LNHDA, CDR2 SQIVND (reference sequence). This CDR3 contains 16 residues. Here the CDR3 reads CASIQESRAGANVLTF.

This chain connects TRBV6-2 or TRBV6-3 to TRBJ2-1; no DNA is available, so the TRBD2 call from TCRdb remains unchecked. CDR1 is MNHEY and CDR2 is SVGEGT in the germline V gene. The CDR3 has 15 residues. The chain's CDR3 is CASTLGGTRGNEQFF.

The gene calls are TRBV7-9 and TRBJ1-4; checking the TCRdb D call of TRBD1 is not possible without DNA. Germline values: CDR1 SEHNR, CDR2 FQNEAQ (reference sequence). The CDR3 is 15 amino acids. CDR3 region: CASSLVGAINEKLFF.

The CDR3: CASRTRDNRSYEQYF. The chain has TRBV12-1 and TRBJ2-7; there is no DNA to check the TCRdb D call of TRBD1. TRBV12-1 counts as a pseudogene. The CDR3 is 15 residues long.

The chain combines TRBV20-1 with TRBJ1-5; TCRdb designates TRBD1, a call that cannot be tested without DNA. CDR3 length: 13 residues. Germline assignment: CDR1 DFQATT and CDR2 SNEGSKA (reference sequence). CDR3 loop: CSASRGQSQPQHF.

The chain combines TRBV5-1 with TRBJ1-2. Germline V gene sequence: CDR1 SGHRS, CDR2 YFSETQ. CDR3 length equals 12 residues. The CDR3 region is CASSLNNGGYTF.

V usage is TRBV10-3 and J usage is TRBJ2-1; the TRBD1 assignment by TCRdb is unverifiable without DNA. The germline V gene encodes CDR1 ENHRY and CDR2 SYGVKD. The CDR3 is 14 amino acids. CDR3 protein: CAISVARDGNEQFF.

V usage is TRBV20-1 and J usage is TRBJ1-6; the D call from TCRdb, TRBD1, cannot be confirmed without DNA. Germline V gene lookup returns CDR1 DFQATT and CDR2 SNEGSKA (reference sequence). This CDR3 spans 14 amino acids. CDR3 residues: CSATLLGVNSPLHF.

V gene TRBV6-5 combines with J gene TRBJ2-2; TCRdb selects TRBD1, and the lack of DNA leaves this call unchecked. The germline gives CDR1 MNHEY, CDR2 SVGAGI. This CDR3 has 15 residues. CDR3 protein: CASSYFGQVGGELFF.

This chain joins TRBV3-1 and TRBJ2-5; the D call from TCRdb, TRBD2, cannot be confirmed without DNA. CDR1 is LGHDT, CDR2 YNNKEL, per germline (reference sequence). CDR3 size: 14 residues. This CDR3 is CASSQRLATETQYF.

The CDR3 sequence is CSVLPADGTEAFF. This chain uses TRBV29-1 with TRBJ1-1; as DNA is missing, the TRBD1 call by TCRdb cannot be tested. Germline loops: CDR1 SQVTM, CDR2 ANQGSEA. The CDR3 loop spans 13 amino acids.

The genes are TRBV12-3 or TRBV12-4 and TRBJ2-3; there is no DNA to check the TCRdb D call of TRBD1. The CDR3 runs to 16 residues. The CDR3 here is CASSQPPGPPRDTQYF.

The chain uses TRBV18 and TRBJ1-1. The CDR3 has 11 residues. Germline V gene sequence: CDR1 KGHSH, CDR2 LQKENI. The CDR3 spells CASRSRVEAFF.

The rearrangement links TRBV6-1 to TRBJ2-7. The V gene's germline CDR1 is MNHNS and CDR2 SASEGT. The CDR3 runs to 14 residues. This chain's CDR3 is CASKTYSNSYEQYF.

V gene TRBV12-3 or TRBV12-4 combines with J gene TRBJ2-3; TCRdb gives TRBD1 as the D gene, but with no DNA this cannot be confirmed. This CDR3 is 17 amino acids long. CDR3 loop: CASSLLGGQGRTDTQYF.

The CDR3 protein is CASSPMGQPLYGYTF. This rearrangement joins TRBV5-1 to TRBJ1-2; lacking DNA, the TRBD1 call made by TCRdb goes unchecked. The CDR3 has 15 residues. The germline V gene has CDR1 SGHRS and CDR2 YFSETQ.

The chain couples TRBV5-1 to TRBJ2-2; the D call from TCRdb, TRBD1, cannot be confirmed without DNA. The CDR3 contains 18 residues. CDR1 and CDR2 from the germline V gene are SGHRS and YFSETQ. The CDR3 loop is CASSLAGTGGRGTGELFF.